One sample yielded the 20 T cell receptor beta chains listed below, sequenced in a study of breast tumors, draining lymph nodes, adjacent tissues. Using its own MiXCR run on the multiplex PCR reads, TCRdb lists one record per CDR3 protein. The top ten hold roughly 9% of the sample, which has roughly 70,000 distinct CDR3 sequences, around two fifths seen once. Sequenced: breast tumor tissue. These receptors were taken from a female donor with breast cancer. Some clones in this sample may be carry-over from other donors' samples.

This clonotype was observed at least ten times. The gene calls are TRBV5-8 and TRBJ1-2, with D possibly TRBD1 on 5 matching bases. The germline V gene has CDR1 SGHTS and CDR2 YDEGEE. Trimming shortened V by 4 bases and J by 0 bases, and 19 bases separated the two germline ends. The CDR3 totals 17 residues. CDR3 DNA: TGTGCCAGCAGCACAATATCGACAGCCCGTCCTAACTATGGCTACACCTTC. Translation: CASSTISTARPNYGYTF.

The genes are TRBV10-3 and TRBJ2-6; no clear D. The CDR3 sequence is 12 residues long. Germline V lookup: CDR1 ENHRY, CDR2 SYGVKD. V lost 9 bases, J lost 4 bases, and 7 bases lay in between. In DNA form, the CDR3 reads TGTGCCATTTCGACAGGGGCCAACGTCCTGACTTTC. Translated: CAISTGANVLTF.

Regarding this clonotype: Since a much larger clone is just one base distant, this may be a read error. V usage is TRBV15 and J usage is TRBJ1-1; D uncertain. The CDR3 is 13 residues long. CDR1 is LNHNV and CDR2 is YYDKDF in the germline V gene (reference sequence). The CDR3 sequence is CAASRDLGMEAFF. For the CDR3, the DNA is TGTGCCGCCAGCAGAGATCTTGGGATGGAAGCTTTCTTT.

V and J are TRBV6-5 and TRBJ1-2, with unresolved D. Looked up from germline, CDR1 is MNHEY and CDR2 is SVGAGI. CDR3 length equals 13 residues. V was clipped by 5 bases and J by 10 bases, with 17 bases between them. The CDR3 reads CASSNDGVKYYTF. The CDR3 region has the DNA TGTGCCAGCAGTAACGACGGTGTGAAGTACTACACCTTC.

This clonotype showed up many times. This chain links TRBV7-2 with TRBJ2-5, with TRBD1 as a possible D gene (6 bases). V shed 1 base and J shed 4 bases, with 13 bases lying between them. Germline assignment: CDR1 SGHTA and CDR2 FQGNSA. CDR3 length: 15 residues. In DNA, the CDR3 is TGTGCCAGCAGCTTAGTTAAAGGGGGAAGAGAGACCCAGTACTTC. It is translated as CASSLVKGGRETQYF. Variable domain in full (rest from reference TRBV7-2 and TRBJ2-5): GAGVSQSPSNKVTEKGKDVELRCDPISGHTALYWYRQSLGQGLEFLIYFQGNSAPDKSGLPSDRFSAERTGGSVSTLTIQRTQQEDSAVYLCASSLVKGGRETQYFGPGTRLLVL.

This clonotype has at least ten counts. This rearrangement joins TRBV11-3 to TRBJ1-4; D is undetermined. The CDR3 extends over 14 amino acids. V dropped 5 bases and J dropped 8 bases, with 15 bases sitting between them. CDR1 and CDR2 from the germline V gene are SGHNT and YENEEA. Here the CDR3 DNA reads TGTGCCAGCAGCCCCGGCGGCAGTTGGGAAAAACTGTTTTTT. It encodes CASSPGGSWEKLFF.

The chain couples TRBV2 to TRBJ1-3; 8 bases fit TRBD1. The CDR3 covers 14 residues. Looked up from germline, CDR1 is SNHLY and CDR2 is FYNNEI. V trimming: 8 bases; J trimming: 2 bases; junction bases outside the gene matches: 5. CDR3 loop: CASLGQGAGNTIYF. CDR3 DNA: TGTGCCAGCCTAGGACAGGGAGCTGGAAACACCATATATTTT.

The rearrangement joins TRBV5-1 to TRBJ2-2; 15 nucleotides line up with TRBD2. V was clipped by 3 bases and J by 4 bases; unmatched bases: 19. The CDR3 has 22 residues. Germline values: CDR1 SGHRS, CDR2 YFSETQ. CDR3 sequence: CASSSPRGLAGGRAGGTGELFF. DNA of the CDR3: TGCGCCAGCAGCTCCCCGCGGGGACTAGCGGGAGGTCGGGCAGGTGGCACCGGGGAGCTGTTTTTT.

In its sample, this clonotype was seen many times. The chain is built from TRBV2 and TRBJ1-1; D remains ambiguous. This CDR3 has 13 amino acids. V was trimmed by 7 bases and J by 1 base, leaving 10 bases between them. Germline V gene data show CDR1 as SNHLY and CDR2 as FYNNEI. The CDR3 spells CASKVSANTEAFF. CDR3 bases: TGTGCCAGCAAGGTGTCAGCGAACACTGAAGCTTTCTTT.

Worth noting for this clonotype: The CDR3 end shows no conserved phenylalanine or tryptophan, and so a read error is likely. This chain joins TRBV7-8 and TRBJ1-5; TRBD1 matches 8 bases. The CDR3 totals 15 residues. Germline CDR1 reads SGHVS; CDR2 reads FQNEAQ. V lost 5 bases to trimming and J lost 7 bases; unmatched junction nucleotides: 10. The CDR3 sequence is CASSNRQGYDQPQHS. In nucleotides, the CDR3 is TGTGCCAGCAGCAACAGACAGGGGTACGACCAGCCCCAGCATTCT.

This rearrangement joins TRBV2 to TRBJ1-3; D call uncertain. This CDR3 is built from 12 residues. V was trimmed by 3 bases and J by 4 bases, leaving 4 bases between them. Germline V gene lookup returns CDR1 SNHLY and CDR2 FYNNEI. Here the CDR3 DNA reads TGTGCCAGCAGTGACTCGGGAAACACCATATATTTT. Translating it yields CASSDSGNTIYF. The full variable domain, in which reference TRBV2 and TRBJ1-3 provide the parts outside the CDR3, is EPEVTQTPSHQVTQMGQEVILRCVPISNHLYFYWYRQILGQKVEFLVSFYNNEISEKSEIFDDQFSVERPDGSNFTLKIRSTKLEDSAMYFCASSDSGNTIYFGEGSWLTVV.

The chain recombines TRBV20-1 with TRBJ2-5; D may be TRBD2 (5 bases). The CDR3 length is 14 residues. Germline V gives CDR1 DFQATT, CDR2 SNEGSKA (reference sequence). V gave up 0 bases and J gave up 9 bases, with 17 bases separating them. The CDR3 nucleotides read TGCAGTGCTAGAGATGACGCGGGCAATCAGCCCCAGTACTTC. It translates to CSARDDAGNQPQYF.

In this sample, this clonotype turned up once. In this CDR3 the conserved last residue, phenylalanine or tryptophan, is missing, so a read error is likely. It is unclear where the CDR3 begins or ends on the DNA, so no DNA is shown, and the CDR3 is as TCRdb lists it. The chain recombines TRBV4-2 with TRBJ1-3. Termini included, the CDR3 measures 8 amino acids. Germline V gene lookup returns CDR1 LGHNA and CDR2 YNFKEQ. The CDR3 reads CASSQEYR.

This clonotype was counted between two and nine times. The genes are TRBV7-9 and TRBJ1-5; D is unresolved. Looked up from germline, CDR1 is SEHNR and CDR2 is FQNEAQ (reference sequence). Deletions cut 3 bases from V and 1 base from J, with 25 bases between. The CDR3 has 20 residues. CDR3 nucleotide sequence: TGTGCCAGCAGCTTCTTAATTTGGTGTCCGGAAACCCAAAGCAATCAGCCCCAGCATTTT. Protein sequence: CASSFLIWCPETQSNQPQHF.

This chain links TRBV29-1 with TRBJ2-5; perhaps TRBD2 as D (7 bases). Germline CDR1 is SQVTM and CDR2 is ANQGSEA. V lost 7 bases and J 4 bases, leaving 16 bases between the germline ends. The CDR3 contains 13 residues. The CDR3 sequence: CSARLGGLETQYF. CDR3 DNA: TGCAGCGCCCGACTCGGGGGGCTAGAGACCCAGTACTTC.

This clonotype appeared many times. The rearrangement uses TRBV6-1 and TRBJ2-2, with TRBD2 identical over 9 bases. The CDR3 contains 15 residues. Trimming took 4 bases from V and 7 from J; bases not matched to a gene: 7. Germline CDR1 and CDR2: MNHNS and SASEGT. CDR3 sequence reads: CASSVAGGLGGELFF. CDR3 sequence (DNA): TGTGCCAGCAGTGTTGCGGGAGGGTTGGGCGGGGAGCTGTTTTTT.

This clonotype occurred many times. A much larger clone lies one base from this, so it may be a read error. The CDR3: CASSVQGSYNSPPHF. The CDR3 nucleotides are TGTGCCAGCAGCGTACAGGGATCCTATAATTCACCCCCCCACTTT. The J gene is TRBJ1-6, the V gene TRBV14; D possibly corresponds to TRBD1 (6 bases). The CDR3 covers 15 residues. Germline CDR1 is SGHDN and CDR2 is FVKESK.

As to this clonotype: The junction does not match germline at one end; this may be a read error. CDR3 amino acids: CASSLTLAATRELFF. CDR3 coding DNA: TGTGCCAGCAGCTTAACGCTAGCGGCCACCAGGGAGCTGTTTTTT. The V call is TRBV11-2, the J call TRBJ2-2, with 7 nucleotides matching TRBD2. The CDR3 is 15 residues long. Germline-derived CDR1 and CDR2 are SGHAT and FQNNGV.

On this clonotype itself: Compared with germline, one end of the junction differs, possibly owing to a read error. V is TRBV7-6 and J is TRBJ2-3, with D tentatively TRBD2 (6 bases). Germline V gene data show CDR1 as SGHVS and CDR2 as FNYEAQ. This CDR3 contains 17 residues. The CDR3 here is CACSLTRGVYSTDTQYF. CDR3 nucleotide sequence: TGTGCCTGCAGCTTAACGCGCGGGGTATATAGCACGGATACGCAGTATTTT.

This clonotype is deemed medium-sized. This chain connects TRBV25-1 to TRBJ2-3; D is undetermined. The CDR3 runs to 14 residues. The V gene's germline CDR1 is MGHDK and CDR2 SYGVNS. The V gene lost 4 bases and the J gene lost 2 bases, with 10 bases spanning the gap. The CDR3: CASSVPDPTDTQYF. CDR3 DNA: TGTGCCAGCAGTGTACCAGATCCCACAGATACGCAGTATTTT. Supplemented by reference TRBV25-1 and TRBJ2-3, the full variable domain reads EADIYQTPRYLVIGTGKKITLECSQTMGHDKMYWYQQDPGMELHLIHYSYGVNSTEKGDLSSESTVSRIRTEHFPLTLESARPSHTSQYLCASSVPDPTDTQYFGPGTRLTVL.